This T cell receptor beta chain came from a study of cytomegalovirus exposure and HLA in healthy donors. The PCR had 60 Vbeta and 13 Jbeta primers. The repertoire was sequenced with immunoSEQ multiplex PCR; TCRdb's copy has only in-frame clones and lacks some. The sample carries more than 80,000 clones, about 84% recorded once. This CDR3 region has 17 residues. The V and J ends lost 1 base and 8 bases, in that order; junction bases with no gene match: 13. The V gene's germline CDR1 is MNHNS and CDR2 SASEGT. This sequence was found in a girl aged 2-15 years in good health and CMV-seropositive. The specimen was PBMCs. The chain recombines TRBV6-1 with TRBJ2-2; 7 nucleotides match TRBD2. Here the CDR3 DNA reads TGTGCCAGCAGTGAAGAGGCAGCGGGGATACAAGGTGGGGAGCTGTTTTTT. Protein sequence: CASSEEAAGIQGGELFF.